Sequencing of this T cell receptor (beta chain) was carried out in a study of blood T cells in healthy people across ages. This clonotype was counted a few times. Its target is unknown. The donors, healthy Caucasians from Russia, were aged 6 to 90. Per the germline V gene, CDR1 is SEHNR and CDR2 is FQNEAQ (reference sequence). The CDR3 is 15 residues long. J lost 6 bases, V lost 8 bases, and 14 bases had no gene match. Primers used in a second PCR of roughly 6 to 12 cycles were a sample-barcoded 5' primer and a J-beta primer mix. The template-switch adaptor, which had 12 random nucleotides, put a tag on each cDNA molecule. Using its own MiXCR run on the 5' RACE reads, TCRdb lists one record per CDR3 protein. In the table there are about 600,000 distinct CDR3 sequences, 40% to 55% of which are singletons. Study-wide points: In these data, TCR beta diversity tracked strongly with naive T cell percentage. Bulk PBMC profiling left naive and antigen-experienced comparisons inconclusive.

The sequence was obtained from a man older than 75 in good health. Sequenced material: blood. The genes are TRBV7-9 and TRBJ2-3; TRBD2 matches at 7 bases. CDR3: CASSKVGGSEDTQYF. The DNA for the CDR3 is TGTGCCAGCTCGAAGGTCGGGGGGAGCGAGGATACGCAGTATTTT.